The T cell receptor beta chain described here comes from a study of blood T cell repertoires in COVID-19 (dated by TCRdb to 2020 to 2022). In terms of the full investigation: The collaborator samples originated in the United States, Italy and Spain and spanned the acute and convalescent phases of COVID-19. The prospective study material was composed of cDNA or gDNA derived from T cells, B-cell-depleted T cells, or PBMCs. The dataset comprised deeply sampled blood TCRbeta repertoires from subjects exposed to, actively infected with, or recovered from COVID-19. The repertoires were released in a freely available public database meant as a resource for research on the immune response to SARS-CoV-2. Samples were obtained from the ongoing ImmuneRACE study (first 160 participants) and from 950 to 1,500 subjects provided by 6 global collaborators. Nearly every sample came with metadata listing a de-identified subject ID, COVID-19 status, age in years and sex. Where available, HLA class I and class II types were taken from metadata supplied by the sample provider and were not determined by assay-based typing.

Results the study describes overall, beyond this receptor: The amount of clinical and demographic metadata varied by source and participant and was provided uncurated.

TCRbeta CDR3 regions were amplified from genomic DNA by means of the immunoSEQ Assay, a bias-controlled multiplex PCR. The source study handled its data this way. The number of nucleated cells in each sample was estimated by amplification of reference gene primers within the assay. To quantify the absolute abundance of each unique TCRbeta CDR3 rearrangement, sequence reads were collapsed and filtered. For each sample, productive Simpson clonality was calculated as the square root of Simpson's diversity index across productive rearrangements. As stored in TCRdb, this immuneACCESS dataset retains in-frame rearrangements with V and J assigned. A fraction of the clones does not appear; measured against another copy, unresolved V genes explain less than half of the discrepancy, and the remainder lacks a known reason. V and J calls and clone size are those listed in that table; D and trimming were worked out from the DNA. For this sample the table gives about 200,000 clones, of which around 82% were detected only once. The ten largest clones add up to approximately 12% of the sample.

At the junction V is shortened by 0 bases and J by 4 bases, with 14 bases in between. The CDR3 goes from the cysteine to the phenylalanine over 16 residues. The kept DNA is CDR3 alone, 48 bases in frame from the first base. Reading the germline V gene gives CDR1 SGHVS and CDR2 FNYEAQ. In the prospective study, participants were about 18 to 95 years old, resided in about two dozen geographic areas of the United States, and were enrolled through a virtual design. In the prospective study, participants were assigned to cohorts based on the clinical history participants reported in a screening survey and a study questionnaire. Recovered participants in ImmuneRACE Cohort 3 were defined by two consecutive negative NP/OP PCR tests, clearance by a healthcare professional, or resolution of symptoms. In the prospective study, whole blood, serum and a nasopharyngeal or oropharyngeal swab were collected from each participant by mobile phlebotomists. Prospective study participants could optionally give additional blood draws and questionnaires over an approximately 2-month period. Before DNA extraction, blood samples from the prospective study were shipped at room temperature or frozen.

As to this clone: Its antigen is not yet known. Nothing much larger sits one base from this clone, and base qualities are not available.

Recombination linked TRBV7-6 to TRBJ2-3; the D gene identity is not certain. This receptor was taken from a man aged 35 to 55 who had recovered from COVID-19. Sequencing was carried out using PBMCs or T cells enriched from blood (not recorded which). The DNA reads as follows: TGTGCCAGCAGCTTAGCGGTGCCCGGCGGAGCAGATACGCAGTATTTT. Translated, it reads CASSLAVPGGADTQYF.